Reported below is one TCR beta chain. Antigen: not known. The sample comes from a study of T cell responses to AZD1222 COVID-19 vaccine. V shed 2 bases and J 10 bases; nucleotides not matched to a gene: 11. Per the germline V gene, CDR1 is GTSNPN and CDR2 is SVGIG (reference sequence). CDR3 length: 14 residues. Study results and limitations: Donors were mostly white British, more females; clonal diversity possibly underestimated. Among those given AZD1222, only 6 or 7 were seropositive at baseline. CD4 TCRs linked to vaccination spanned spike, dominating at 160-218 and 743-854. In all cases, repertoires were sampled only after the peak T cell response.

Assay: immunoSEQ multiplex PCR; the TCRdb copy retains only in-frame clones and omits some. The top ten hold roughly 2.8% of the sample, which has 130,000 to 150,000 clones, around nine tenths seen once. This receptor was obtained from an adult in good health. The specimen was peripheral blood, collected on day 0 of MenACWY control vaccination. The J gene is TRBJ1-1, the V gene TRBV30; 9 nucleotides match TRBD1. The DNA of the CDR3 is TGTGCCTGGAGTACGGGACAGGGAAAGAATCTAGCTTTCTTT. Its translation is CAWSTGQGKNLAFF.